This T cell receptor beta chain was captured by sequencing in a study of T cell responses to AZD1222 COVID-19 vaccine. Overall study results and limits: Unmutated regions of variants are reportedly targeted by nearly half of spike-specific TCRs. Baseline seropositivity characterized only six AZD1222 recipients. Among the donors, most were white British and more were female, and clonal diversity was possibly underestimated.

Worth noting for this clone: No antigen is known for it.

Sequencing used immunoSEQ multiplex PCR; TCRdb keeps in-frame clones, though not all of them. Of about 160,000 clones listed, about 91% are singletons. This sequence was found in an adult who received the AZD1222 COVID-19 vaccine. Sequencing was performed on peripheral blood, taken 28 days after the second AZD1222 dose.

The DNA of the CDR3 is TGTGCCAGCAGCCAGGCGACCCCAGCCCCGGGAAGCTATGGCTACACCTTC. Translated: CASSQATPAPGSYGYTF. The chain has TRBV3-1 (or the pseudogene TRBV3-2) and TRBJ1-2; D unresolved. V was clipped by 3 bases and J by 4 bases, with 21 bases between them. This CDR3 spans 17 amino acids. Germline CDR1 and CDR2: LGHDT and YNNKEL (reference sequence).